This TCR beta chain emerged from a study of blood T cells in healthy people across ages. About the study: Capturing about one barcoded beta molecule per two T cells was achieved by template switching. Overall study findings and caveats: Changes in expanded clonotypes were possibly confounded, as the CMV status of donors was unknown. Age advanced and TCR beta diversity per million T cells fell, roughly linearly.

The germline CDR1 and CDR2 sequences are SEHNR and FQNEAQ (reference sequence). There are 18 residues in the CDR3. The V gene lost 5 bases and the J gene lost 4 bases, with 25 bases spanning the gap. For the second PCR, which ran for roughly 6 to 12 cycles, a sample-barcoded 5' primer and a J-beta primer mix were used. TCRdb itself ran the 5' RACE reads through MiXCR, one entry per CDR3 protein. Of about 1.1 million distinct CDR3 sequences detected, 35% to 45% appear once; the ten largest clones hold over 10%. Details on this clonotype: As yet, its antigen is unknown.

Every sample gave at least 5.5 micrograms of total RNA when it was extracted. The TCR originated in a man aged 18 to 30 in good health. The sequenced sample was blood. J is TRBJ2-3 and V is TRBV7-9; D possibly uses TRBD1 or TRBD2 (5 bases each). The CDR3 nucleotides are TGTGCCAGCAGCCAAGAGAGAATCGGGACGGGTGTCGCAGATACGCAGTATTTT. Its protein is CASSQERIGTGVADTQYF.